The 4 T cell receptor beta chains below were found in one sample sequenced in a study of blood T cell repertoires in COVID-19. Clones were sequenced by immunoSEQ multiplex PCR, and TCRdb holds only the in-frame ones, with some missing. Among about 210,000 clones listed, more than 75% were seen once. Sequenced sample: PBMCs or T cells enriched from blood (not recorded which). The receptors here all came from a man younger than 45 with acute COVID-19.

The rearrangement uses TRBV6-5 and TRBJ1-6; D is perhaps TRBD1 (5 bases). Germline CDR1 MNHEY, CDR2 SVGAGI. The CDR3 totals 14 residues. With 2 bases removed from V and 10 bases from J, the gap between germline ends came to 12 bases. For the CDR3, the DNA is TGTGCCAGCAGTTACCAGGGTAGGAACTCACCCCTCCACTTT. Translated, it gives CASSYQGRNSPLHF.

V usage is TRBV9 and J usage is TRBJ2-3; 10 positions match TRBD2. The J segment lost 2 bases and the V segment lost 3 bases, leaving 6 bases of the junction unmatched. The CDR3 is 16 amino acids. The V gene's germline CDR1 is SGDLS and CDR2 YYNGEE. Here the CDR3 reads CASSAGAGGTTDTQYF. The CDR3 DNA follows: TGTGCCAGCAGCGCAGGAGCGGGGGGGACCACAGATACGCAGTATTTT.

The chain recombines TRBV6-2 or TRBV6-3 with TRBJ2-1; D perhaps matches TRBD2 (6 bases). Germline V gene sequence: CDR1 MNHEY, CDR2 SVGEGT. This CDR3 contains 17 residues. The V end lost 5 bases, the J end lost 0 bases, and 17 bases lay between the germline ends. DNA for the CDR3: TGTGCCAGCAGTCGCGGGGTTATGCATAACTCCTACAATGAGCAGTTCTTC. Its translation is CASSRGVMHNSYNEQFF.

The chain combines TRBV10-1 with TRBJ1-2; 8 bases fit TRBD1. Looked up from germline, CDR1 is WNHNN and CDR2 is SYGVQD (reference sequence). J lost 5 bases, V lost 6 bases, and 5 bases had no gene match. This CDR3 comprises 13 residues. CDR3 coding DNA: TGCGCCAGCAGAGACAGGGGTAGGTATGGCTACACCTTC. This sequence encodes CASRDRGRYGYTF.